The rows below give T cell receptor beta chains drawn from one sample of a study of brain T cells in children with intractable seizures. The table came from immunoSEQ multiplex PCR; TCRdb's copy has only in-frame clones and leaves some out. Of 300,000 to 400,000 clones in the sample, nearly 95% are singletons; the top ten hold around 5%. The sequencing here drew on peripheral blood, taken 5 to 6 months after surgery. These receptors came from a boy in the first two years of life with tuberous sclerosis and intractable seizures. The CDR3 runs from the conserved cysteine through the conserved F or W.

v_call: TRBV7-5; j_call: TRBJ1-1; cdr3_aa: CARSLGQGRTEAFF
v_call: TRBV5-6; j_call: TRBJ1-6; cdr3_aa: CASSLGRGDSPLHF
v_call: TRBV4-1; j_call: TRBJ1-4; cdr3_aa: CASSPPASNEKLFF
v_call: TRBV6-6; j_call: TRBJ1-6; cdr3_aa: CASSRTEPGSYNSPLHF
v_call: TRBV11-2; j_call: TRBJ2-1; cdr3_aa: CASSLGGYDEQFF
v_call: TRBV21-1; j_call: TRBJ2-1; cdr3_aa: CASSKGGQNSNEQFF
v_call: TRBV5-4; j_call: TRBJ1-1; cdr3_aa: CASSFTGGRFTEAFF
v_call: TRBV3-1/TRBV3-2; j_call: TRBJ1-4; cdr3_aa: CASSLSGTLGEKLFF
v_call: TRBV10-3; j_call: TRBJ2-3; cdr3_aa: CAISEVTGYSTDTQYF
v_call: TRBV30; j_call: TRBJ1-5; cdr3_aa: CAWSVRRQGASNQPQHF
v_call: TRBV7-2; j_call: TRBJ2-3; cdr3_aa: CASSLSTSGSTQYF
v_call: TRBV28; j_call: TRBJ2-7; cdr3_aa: CASSLSANSYEQYF
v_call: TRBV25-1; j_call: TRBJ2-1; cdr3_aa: CASSEFRSNEQFF